This paragraph reports one T cell receptor (beta chain). Its target is unknown. One end of the junction varies from germline; a read error may be responsible. The CDR3 totals 17 residues. CDR1 SGHRS and CDR2 YFSETQ come from the germline V gene. Investigators took RNA and DNA out together from roughly 20-30 mg of unsorted bulk tissue. A primer in the constant region served to generate TCR beta cDNA from 500 ng of total RNA. Each TCR beta library was derived from three nested multiplex PCR rounds that employed slightly modified ARM-PCR. TRBV1-TRBV30 forward primers paired with a C-beta reverse primer were used in the first two PCR rounds, which ran roughly 10 cycles each. TCRdb independently ran MiXCR on the multiplex PCR reads; one entry per CDR3 protein. The profile shows tens of thousands of distinct CDR3 sequences, roughly 80% of them singletons. These data come from a study of tumor-infiltrating lymphocytes in primary liver carcinoma. Study-wide context: Aged between 30 and 69 years, the patients were men and women. Stage T1-T3 N0M0 tumors spanned about 4.2 to 10 cm. Productive TCRbeta read counts per sample ran from roughly 4 to 7 million and were similar across tissue types.

Study-level points and caveats: A significantly higher top-250-clone fraction was recorded for tumors than for blood (p = 0.039).

Sequenced material: tumor-adjacent normal liver tissue. The clonotype comes from a man aged 40-49 years with primary liver carcinoma and hepatitis B virus infection. V gene TRBV5-1 combines with J gene TRBJ2-1, with 12 bases lining up with TRBD1. The CDR3 DNA follows: TGCGCCAGCAGGTTGGCCGGGACAGGGGGCGGCTACAATGAGCGGTTCTTC. Residues: CASRLAGTGGGYNERFF. Looking up the rest from reference TRBV5-1 and TRBJ2-1 gives the full variable domain: KAGVTQTPRYLIKTRGQQVTLSCSPISGHRSVSWYQQTPGQGLQFLFEYFSETQRNKGNFPGRFSGRQFSNSRSEMNVSTLELGDSALYLCASRLAGTGGGYNERFFGPGTRLTVL.